Listed below are T cell receptor beta chains from one sample, sequenced in a study of blood T cell repertoires in COVID-19. Generated by immunoSEQ multiplex PCR, the TCRdb table keeps only in-frame clones and is missing some. The sample contains around 110,000 clones, around 90% of which appear only once. The sample comprised peripheral blood. These receptors came from a woman aged 25-40 years with acute or convalescent COVID-19. Each CDR3 is given without its conserved first and last residue.

j_gene: TRBJ1-1
v_gene: TRBV27
len: 9
CDR3aa: ASREGTEAF

j_gene: TRBJ1-3
v_gene: TRBV5-1
len: 15
CDR3aa: ASSESPQGASGNTIY

j_gene: TRBJ2-7
v_gene: TRBV5-4
len: 12
CDR3aa: ASSWDSTPYEQY

j_gene: TRBJ1-2
v_gene: TRBV5-6
len: 14
CDR3aa: ASSLTENKGGDGYT

j_gene: TRBJ2-1
v_gene: TRBV27
len: 13
CDR3aa: ASSLLAGGVDEQF

j_gene: TRBJ2-1
v_gene: TRBV7-8
len: 14
CDR3aa: ASSITLAGGFNEQF

j_gene: TRBJ2-1
v_gene: TRBV5-1
len: 13
CDR3aa: ASSFGTSGIQEQF

j_gene: TRBJ1-4
v_gene: TRBV18
len: 14
CDR3aa: ASSPRQGATDEKLF

j_gene: TRBJ1-4
v_gene: TRBV29-1
len: 12
CDR3aa: SVAKTGIGEKLF

j_gene: TRBJ2-1
v_gene: TRBV12-3/TRBV12-4
len: 10
CDR3aa: ASSGSGNEQF

j_gene: TRBJ1-1
v_gene: TRBV9
len: 11
CDR3aa: ASSPSGPQGPF

j_gene: TRBJ2-2
v_gene: TRBV18
len: 15
CDR3aa: ASSPRVAGSNTGELF

j_gene: TRBJ2-3
v_gene: TRBV24-1
len: 13
CDR3aa: ATSGSQGVTDTQY

j_gene: TRBJ2-7
v_gene: TRBV4-1
len: 13
CDR3aa: ASSLGRGMTYEQY

j_gene: TRBJ1-3
v_gene: TRBV7-2
len: 17
CDR3aa: ASSLGRVQVKSAGNTIY

j_gene: TRBJ1-1
v_gene: TRBV27
len: 11
CDR3aa: ASRSTVGVEAF

j_gene: TRBJ2-3
v_gene: TRBV28
len: 13
CDR3aa: ASRRGDSRTDTQY

j_gene: TRBJ2-7
v_gene: TRBV7-3
len: 14
CDR3aa: ASSLYGGRTNYEQY

j_gene: TRBJ1-4
v_gene: TRBV7-9
len: 12
CDR3aa: ASSCRDCGEKLF

j_gene: TRBJ2-1
v_gene: TRBV7-6
len: 12
CDR3aa: ASSLTLANNEQF

j_gene: TRBJ1-1
v_gene: TRBV7-9
len: 14
CDR3aa: ASSLSGGVGRTEAF

j_gene: TRBJ1-1
v_gene: TRBV14
len: 13
CDR3aa: ASSQRDTTGSEAF

j_gene: TRBJ1-1
v_gene: TRBV4-1
len: 13
CDR3aa: ASRSPGHKNTEAF